This T cell receptor beta chain was profiled in a study of T cell clones after liver transplantation. Study-wide background: Subjects received no induction therapy and standard immunosuppression until randomization at 12-24 months post-transplant.

Profiling relied on immunoSEQ multiplex PCR, and the TCRdb table lists in-frame clones only, not all of them. The table includes about 74,000 clones, 75% to 85% detected once. Specimen: CD4+ T cells from blood, collected before liver transplant. The sequence was collected from a human donor who received a liver transplant.

For the CDR3, the DNA is TGTGCCTGGAGTCCGGGACAGGGGGCAGACGAGCAGTACTTC. Its protein is CAWSPGQGADEQYF. V usage is TRBV30 and J usage is TRBJ2-7; 12 nucleotides match TRBD1. This CDR3 has 14 amino acids. V lost 2 bases, J lost 5 bases, and 4 bases stayed unmatched. Germline CDR1 is GTSNPN and CDR2 is SVGIG (reference sequence).